Shown below are 23 T cell receptor beta chains from a single sample sequenced in a study of blood T cell repertoires in COVID-19. TCRdb keeps only in-frame clones here, not all; method: immunoSEQ multiplex PCR. The sample contains around 320,000 clones, 65% to 90% of which appear only once. The sequenced sample was peripheral blood. Source of these receptors: a human donor in a cohort sampled during active COVID-19.

The chain links TRBV30 to TRBJ2-3; the match to TRBD1 covers 11 bases. Germline V gives CDR1 GTSNPN, CDR2 SVGIG (reference sequence). CDR3 length: 14 amino acids. V was clipped by 5 bases and J by 2 bases; unmatched bases: 3. The CDR3 loop reads CAWGGQGDTDTQYF. CDR3 nucleotide sequence: TGTGCCTGGGGGGGACAGGGGGACACAGATACGCAGTATTTT.

This clone was detected only a few times. The chain recombines TRBV30 with TRBJ2-7, with TRBD2 as a possible D gene (6 bases). This CDR3 has 11 residues. The germline V and J ends were trimmed by 6 bases and 1 base, with 7 bases remaining between them. Germline CDR1 reads GTSNPN; CDR2 reads SVGIG (reference sequence). In DNA form, the CDR3 reads TGTGCCTGTGGGACTTCCTACGAGCAGTACTTC. Translating gives CACGTSYEQYF.

The gene calls are TRBV5-6 and TRBJ2-7; D is perhaps TRBD2 (6 bases). Germline CDR1 is SGHDT and CDR2 is YYEEEE. V was trimmed by 2 bases and J by 3 bases, leaving 9 bases between them. The CDR3 contains 13 residues. CDR3 nucleotides: TGTGCCAGCAGCTTCGGAGGGAACTACGAGCAGTACTTC. Translation: CASSFGGNYEQYF.

V is TRBV5-1 and J is TRBJ2-7; 7 nucleotides agree with TRBD1. Germline V gene lookup returns CDR1 SGHRS and CDR2 YFSETQ. This CDR3 comprises 18 residues. The J segment lost 4 bases and the V segment lost 3 bases, leaving 19 bases of the junction unmatched. The CDR3: CASSSPRSGTAVFYEQYF. DNA of the CDR3: TGCGCCAGCAGCTCCCCCCGATCCGGGACAGCGGTTTTTTACGAGCAGTACTTC.

The CDR3 DNA follows: TGTGCCAGCAGCTTGGAAGGGGGGGTAAAAGATACGCAGTATTTT. Protein sequence: CASSLEGGVKDTQYF. The chain recombines TRBV5-4 with TRBJ2-3, with D perhaps matching TRBD2 (7 bases). V lost 0 bases and J lost 5, with 13 bases in between. CDR1 is SGHNT and CDR2 is YYREEE in the germline V gene (reference sequence). The CDR3 sequence is 15 residues long.

The chain is built from TRBV18 and TRBJ1-4; 9 bases agree with TRBD1. V dropped 3 bases and J dropped 8; count of bases not matched to a gene: 10. The CDR3 runs 16 residues. Per the germline V gene, CDR1 is KGHSH and CDR2 is LQKENI. The CDR3 DNA reads TGTGCCAGCTCACCGGGGACAGGGACGTTTTTGGAAAAACTGTTTTTT. It encodes CASSPGTGTFLEKLFF.

The chain couples TRBV7-2 to TRBJ1-5; no reliable D call. The length of the CDR3 is 15 residues. Germline CDR1 is SGHTA and CDR2 is FQGNSA. Trimming took 5 bases from V and 0 from J, leaving 11 bases between them. CDR3 DNA: TGTGCCAGCAGCGGGGAGGCAGCTAGCAATCAGCCCCAGCATTTT. This translates into CASSGEAASNQPQHF. Drawing the rest from reference TRBV7-2 and TRBJ1-5, the complete variable domain is GAGVSQSPSNKVTEKGKDVELRCDPISGHTALYWYRQSLGQGLEFLIYFQGNSAPDKSGLPSDRFSAERTGGSVSTLTIQRTQQEDSAVYLCASSGEAASNQPQHFGDGTRLSIL.

The rearrangement links TRBV24-1 to TRBJ2-3; perhaps TRBD1 as D (6 bases). There are 13 residues in the CDR3. Trimming took off 4 bases at V and 5 bases at J, with 9 bases between the two ends. The germline CDR1 and CDR2 sequences are KGHDR and SFDVKD. This chain's CDR3 is CATSEQGLDTQYF. The CDR3, as DNA: TGTGCCACCAGTGAACAGGGATTAGATACGCAGTATTTT.

The V gene is TRBV13, the J gene TRBJ1-3; 8 bases match TRBD1. V lost 5 bases and J lost 0; bases outside the gene matches: 9. CDR1 and CDR2 from the germline V gene are PRHDT and FYEKMQ (reference sequence). There are 17 residues in the CDR3. The CDR3 region is CASSQSDRGFSGNTIYF. CDR3 sequence (DNA): TGTGCCAGCAGCCAATCTGACAGGGGATTCTCTGGAAACACCATATATTTT.

The V gene is TRBV15, the J gene TRBJ2-3; D gene uncertain. CDR3 length equals 13 residues. V was pared by 0 bases and J by 4 bases, with 5 bases between. Looked up from germline, CDR1 is LNHNV and CDR2 is YYDKDF (reference sequence). The chain's CDR3 is CATSRDPSDTQYF. CDR3 coding DNA: TGTGCCACCAGCAGAGATCCCTCAGATACGCAGTATTTT.

J is TRBJ1-2 and V is TRBV28, with TRBD1 identical over 8 bases. V was pared by 6 bases and J by 7 bases, with 10 bases of the junction left unmatched. CDR3 length equals 14 residues. CDR1 and CDR2 (germline): MDHEN, SYDVKM. CDR3 sequence reads: CASRSGQDYLGYTF. DNA of the CDR3: TGTGCCAGCAGGTCGGGACAGGACTATCTTGGCTACACCTTC.

This clone was picked up one time. The genes are TRBV7-6 and TRBJ1-3; maybe TRBD1 (6 bases). This CDR3 contains 14 residues. Trimming removed 5 bases from V and 4 bases from J, with 12 bases in between. Germline V gene sequence: CDR1 SGHVS, CDR2 FNYEAQ. CDR3: CASSARGFGNTIYF. As DNA, the CDR3 is TGTGCCAGCAGCGCCAGGGGTTTCGGAAACACCATATATTTT. Full variable domain (outside the CDR3, taken from reference TRBV7-6 and TRBJ1-3): GAGVSQSPRYKVTKRGQDVALRCDPISGHVSLYWYRQALGQGPEFLTYFNYEAQQDKSGLPNDRFSAERPEGSISTLTIQRTEQRDSAMYRCASSARGFGNTIYFGEGSWLTVV.

The V gene is TRBV6-5, the J gene TRBJ2-3; a weak D match, TRBD2 (6 bases). V was cut by 4 bases and J by 7 bases, with 18 bases left in between. The CDR3 runs 15 residues. Germline lookup yields CDR1 MNHEY and CDR2 SVGAGI. The CDR3: CASSWRDSLMNTQYF. CDR3 DNA: TGTGCCAGCAGTTGGCGGGACTCGCTAATGAATACGCAGTATTTT.

J is TRBJ2-7 and V is TRBV5-4; D is possibly TRBD1 (7 bases). Germline CDR1 is SGHNT and CDR2 is YYREEE (reference sequence). Trimming left V 4 bases short and J 7 bases short, with 18 bases between. There are 14 residues in the CDR3. The CDR3 region is CASSEQTGEEEQYF. The CDR3 DNA sequence: TGTGCCAGCAGCGAGCAAACAGGGGAGGAGGAGCAGTACTTC.

The CDR3 sequence is CATTVDRASNYGYTF. CDR3 sequence (DNA): TGCGCCACCACCGTTGACAGGGCCTCTAACTATGGCTACACCTTC. The V and J genes are TRBV5-1 and TRBJ1-2; 7 bases line up with TRBD1. The CDR3 length is 15 residues. CDR1 is SGHRS, CDR2 YFSETQ, per germline. The junction had 11 bases not matched to a gene; V was cut back by 9 bases and J by 0 bases.

The chain combines TRBV3-1 (or the pseudogene TRBV3-2) with TRBJ1-1; TRBD1 might be the D (6 bases). V dropped 1 base and J dropped 9 bases, with 15 bases sitting between them. Germline loops: CDR1 LGHDT, CDR2 YNNKEL (reference sequence). The CDR3 spans 14 residues. DNA of the CDR3: TGTGCCAGCAGCCAAGGAATCCGGGACACCAAAGCTTTCTTT. As protein: CASSQGIRDTKAFF.

The CDR3 sequence: CSPRQGREAFF. CDR3 DNA sequence: TGCAGTCCGAGACAGGGGCGTGAAGCTTTCTTT. The chain couples TRBV20-1 to TRBJ1-1; 8 bases are shared with TRBD1. V shed 8 bases, J shed 7 bases, and the junction held 6 bases outside the gene matches. This CDR3 region has 11 residues. CDR1 is DFQATT and CDR2 is SNEGSKA in the germline V gene (reference sequence).

In nucleotides, the CDR3 is TGTGCCAGTTCGACTAGCGGGGGGTACTATGAGCAGTTCTTC. The encoded protein is CASSTSGGYYEQFF. This chain connects TRBV6-5 to TRBJ2-1; 13 bases are shared with TRBD2. The CDR3 loop spans 14 amino acids. V lost 9 bases and J lost 8; bases outside the gene matches: 7. Germline loops: CDR1 MNHEY, CDR2 SVGAGI.

The chain couples TRBV12-3 or TRBV12-4 to TRBJ1-2, with a tentative D call TRBD1 (6 bases). The CDR3 is made up of 12 amino acids. The ends were cut back, 5 bases at V and 7 bases at J, with 11 bases in the middle. The CDR3 DNA is TGTGCCAGCAGTAAAACAGGGTTTGGCTACACCTTC. Translated, it gives CASSKTGFGYTF.

The CDR3 loop is CASSQSSRQGSSQDTQYF. The CDR3 DNA reads as TGTGCCAGCAGCCAATCCTCCCGACAGGGAAGTTCTCAAGATACGCAGTATTTT. The V call is TRBV3-1 (or the pseudogene TRBV3-2), the J call TRBJ2-3, with 7 nucleotides matching TRBD1. The CDR3 length is 18 residues. J gave up 5 bases and V 2 bases, and 16 bases lay outside the gene matches. Germline values: CDR1 LGHDT, CDR2 YNNKEL (reference sequence).

The chain recombines TRBV12-5 with TRBJ2-5; possibly TRBD1 for D (6 bases). CDR1 LGHNT and CDR2 FRNRAP come from the germline V gene. Trimming pared 3 bases from V and 4 bases from J, leaving 12 bases between. The CDR3 consists of 14 residues. CDR3 sequence: CASGFSQGVETQYF. CDR3 nucleotides: TGTGCTAGTGGTTTTTCACAGGGTGTAGAGACCCAGTACTTC.

This chain links TRBV29-1 with TRBJ2-5, with TRBD1 as a possible D gene (6 bases). V was clipped by 6 bases and J by 5 bases, with 16 bases between them. CDR3 length equals 13 residues. The germline CDR1 and CDR2 sequences are SQVTM and ANQGSEA. CDR3 DNA: TGCAGCGTCGCCAGGGGTCTAGGGGAGACCCAGTACTTC. This sequence encodes CSVARGLGETQYF.

This clone has more than one count but fewer than ten. This chain connects TRBV6-1 to TRBJ1-6; D is undetermined. Germline V lookup: CDR1 MNHNS, CDR2 SASEGT. The CDR3 totals 16 residues. The germline V and J ends were trimmed by 0 bases and 6 bases, with 12 bases remaining between them. CDR3 region: CASSEAAARLNSPLHF. CDR3 sequence (DNA): TGTGCCAGCAGTGAAGCAGCCGCCAGGCTTAATTCACCCCTCCACTTT.